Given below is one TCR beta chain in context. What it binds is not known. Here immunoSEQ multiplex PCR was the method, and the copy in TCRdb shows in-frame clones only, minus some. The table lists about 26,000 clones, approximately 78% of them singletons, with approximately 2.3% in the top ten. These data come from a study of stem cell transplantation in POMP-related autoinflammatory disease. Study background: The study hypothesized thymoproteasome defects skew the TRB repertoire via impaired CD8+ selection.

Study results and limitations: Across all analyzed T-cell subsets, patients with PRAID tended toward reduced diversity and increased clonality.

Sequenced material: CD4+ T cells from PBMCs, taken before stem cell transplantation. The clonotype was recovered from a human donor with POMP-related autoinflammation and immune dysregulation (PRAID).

CDR3 sequence reads: CASSLAWTSGTRRGSSTDTQYF. In nucleotides, the CDR3 is TGCGCCAGCAGCTTGGCCTGGACTAGCGGGACTAGGAGGGGTTCTAGCACAGATACGCAGTATTTT. The chain carries TRBV5-1 and TRBJ2-3; 12 bases are shared with TRBD2. Germline trimming cut 0 bases from V and 0 bases from J; bases unmatched to any gene: 17. CDR1 is SGHRS, CDR2 YFSETQ, per germline. The CDR3 has 22 residues. Complete variable domain (other parts from reference TRBV5-1 and TRBJ2-3): KAGVTQTPRYLIKTRGQQVTLSCSPISGHRSVSWYQQTPGQGLQFLFEYFSETQRNKGNFPGRFSGRQFSNSRSEMNVSTLELGDSALYLCASSLAWTSGTRRGSSTDTQYFGPGTRLTVL.